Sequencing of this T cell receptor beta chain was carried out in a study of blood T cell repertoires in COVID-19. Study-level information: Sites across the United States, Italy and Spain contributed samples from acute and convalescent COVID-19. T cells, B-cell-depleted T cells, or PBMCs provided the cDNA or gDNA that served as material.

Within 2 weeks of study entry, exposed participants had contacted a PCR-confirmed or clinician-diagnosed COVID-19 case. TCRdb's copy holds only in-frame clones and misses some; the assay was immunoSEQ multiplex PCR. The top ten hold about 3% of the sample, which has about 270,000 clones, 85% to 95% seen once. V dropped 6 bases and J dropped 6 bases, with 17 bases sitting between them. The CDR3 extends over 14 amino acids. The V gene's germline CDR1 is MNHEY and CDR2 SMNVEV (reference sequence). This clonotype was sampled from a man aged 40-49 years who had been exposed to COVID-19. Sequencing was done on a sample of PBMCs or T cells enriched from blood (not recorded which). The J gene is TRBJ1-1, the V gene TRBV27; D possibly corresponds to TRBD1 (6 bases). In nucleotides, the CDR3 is TGTGCCAGCAGACGAACCAGGGGTAGGGCTGAAGCTTTCTTT. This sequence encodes CASRRTRGRAEAFF.